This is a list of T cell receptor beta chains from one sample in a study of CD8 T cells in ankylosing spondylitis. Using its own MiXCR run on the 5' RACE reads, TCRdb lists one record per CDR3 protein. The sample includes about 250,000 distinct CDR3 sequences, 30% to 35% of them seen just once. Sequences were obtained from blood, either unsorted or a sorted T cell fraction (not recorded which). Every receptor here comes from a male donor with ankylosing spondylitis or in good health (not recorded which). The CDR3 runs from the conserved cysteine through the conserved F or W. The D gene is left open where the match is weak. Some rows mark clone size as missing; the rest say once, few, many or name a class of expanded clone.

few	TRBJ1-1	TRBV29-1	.	CSVDGENTEAFF	TGCAGCGTTGATGGGGAAAACACTGAAGCTTTCTTT
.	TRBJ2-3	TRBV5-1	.	CASSDDPGVWGPSTDTQYF	TGCGCCAGCAGCGATGATCCGGGCGTCTGGGGCCCAAGCACAGATACGCAGTATTTT
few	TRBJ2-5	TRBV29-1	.	CSVEEPPYQYF	TGCAGCGTTGAAGAACCCCCTTACCAGTACTTC
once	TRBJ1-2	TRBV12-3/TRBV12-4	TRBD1	CASSFLYRGRYTF	TGTGCCAGCAGTTTTCTGTACAGGGGACGCTACACCTTC
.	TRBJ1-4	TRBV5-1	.	CASSLVGGATNEKLFF	TGCGCCAGCAGCTTGGTCGGGGGGGCAACTAATGAAAAACTGTTTTTT
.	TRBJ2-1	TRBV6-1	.	CASSEALRGRGEQFF	TGTGCCAGCAGTGAAGCGCTGAGGGGGCGGGGTGAGCAGTTCTTC
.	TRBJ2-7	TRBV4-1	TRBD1	CASSHGQGGNEQYF	TGCGCCAGCAGCCACGGACAGGGTGGTAACGAGCAGTACTTC
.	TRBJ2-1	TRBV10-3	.	CAISSLGSYNEQFF	TGTGCCATCAGTTCTTTAGGGTCCTACAATGAGCAGTTCTTC
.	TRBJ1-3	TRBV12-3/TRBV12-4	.	CASTLLMTAPSGNTIYF	TGTGCCAGCACCCTCCTAATGACAGCACCATCTGGAAACACCATATATTTT
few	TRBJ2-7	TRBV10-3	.	CAISDTLDEQYF	TGTGCCATCAGTGACACTTTGGACGAGCAGTACTTC
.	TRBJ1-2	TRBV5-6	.	CASSQRVGYTF	TGTGCCAGCAGCCAACGAGTTGGCTACACCTTC
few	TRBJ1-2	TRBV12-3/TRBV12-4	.	CASSTRGYTF	TGTGCCAGCAGTACCAGGGGCTACACCTTC
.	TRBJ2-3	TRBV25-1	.	CASSDPLTPSTDTQYF	TGTGCCAGCAGTGACCCCCTGACTCCTAGCACAGATACGCAGTATTTT
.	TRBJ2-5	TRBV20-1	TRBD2	CCARGLLAGVGQETQYF	TGCTGTGCTAGAGGTCTACTAGCGGGGGTAGGCCAAGAGACCCAGTACTTC
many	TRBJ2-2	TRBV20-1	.	CSAREWRSTGELFF	TGCAGTGCTAGAGAATGGCGGTCGACCGGGGAGCTGTTTTTT
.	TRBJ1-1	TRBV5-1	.	CASSSSGNTEAFF	TGCGCCAGCAGCTCAAGTGGTAACACTGAAGCTTTCTTT
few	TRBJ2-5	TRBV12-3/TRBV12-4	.	CASSLAGGAETQYF	TGTGCCAGCAGTTTAGCGGGGGGCGCCGAGACCCAGTACTTC
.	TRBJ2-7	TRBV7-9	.	CASSLQGDSYEQYF	TGTGCCAGCAGCTTACAGGGCGATTCCTACGAGCAGTACTTC
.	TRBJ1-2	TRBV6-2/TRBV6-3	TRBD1	CASSYSNRRTGRSANYGYTF	TGTGCCAGCAGTTACTCGAACCGTAGGACAGGGCGATCAGCTAACTATGGCTACACCTTC
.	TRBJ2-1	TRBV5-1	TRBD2	CASSFSSGGAYNEQFF	TGCGCCAGCAGCTTTTCTAGCGGGGGGGCTTACAATGAGCAGTTCTTC
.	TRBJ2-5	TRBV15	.	CATSRDRAGEETQYF	TGTGCCACCAGCAGAGATCGAGCAGGTGAAGAGACCCAGTACTTC
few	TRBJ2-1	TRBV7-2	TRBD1	CASSPFGQGAYNEQFF	TGTGCCAGCAGCCCTTTTGGGCAGGGGGCCTACAATGAGCAGTTCTTC
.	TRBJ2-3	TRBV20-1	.	CSARDPTGSSTDTQYF	TGCAGTGCTAGAGACCCGACAGGCTCCTCCACAGATACGCAGTATTTT
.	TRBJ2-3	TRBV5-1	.	CASTENVASTDTQYF	TGCGCCAGCACCGAAAACGTGGCTAGCACAGATACGCAGTATTTT
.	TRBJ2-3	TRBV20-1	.	CTMDGGTDTQYF	TGCACCATGGACGGAGGCACAGATACGCAGTATTTT
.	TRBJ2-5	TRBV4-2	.	CASSQDEGRRETQYF	TGTGCCAGCAGCCAAGATGAGGGCAGGCGGGAGACCCAGTACTTC
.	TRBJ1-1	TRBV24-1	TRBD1	CAPLRGHTEAFF	TGTGCCCCCCTCAGGGGGCATACTGAAGCTTTCTTT
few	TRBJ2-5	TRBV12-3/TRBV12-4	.	CASSFRQGRETQYF	TGTGCCAGCAGTTTCCGCCAGGGGAGAGAGACCCAGTACTTC
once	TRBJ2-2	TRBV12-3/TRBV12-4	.	CASSFGPGELFF	TGTGCCAGCAGTTTCGGTCCCGGGGAGCTGTTTTTT
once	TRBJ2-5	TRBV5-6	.	CASSLEGRLQETQYF	TGTGCCAGCAGCTTGGAAGGTCGGTTGCAAGAGACCCAGTACTTC
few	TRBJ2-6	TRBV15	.	CATSHIPISGANVLTF	TGTGCCACCAGCCATATCCCCATCTCTGGGGCCAACGTCCTGACTTTC
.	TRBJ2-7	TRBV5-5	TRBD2	CASSLGEGRYEQYF	TGTGCCAGCAGCTTGGGGGAGGGAAGGTACGAGCAGTACTTC
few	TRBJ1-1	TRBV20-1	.	CSARSISGGQAFF	TGCAGTGCTAGATCCATCAGTGGGGGGCAAGCTTTCTTT
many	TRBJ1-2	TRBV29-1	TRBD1	CSAGQTGDSDGYTF	TGCAGCGCCGGGCAGACAGGGGATAGTGATGGCTACACCTTC
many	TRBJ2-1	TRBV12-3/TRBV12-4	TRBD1	CATQVEGAQYEQFF	TGTGCCACCCAGGTTGAGGGGGCGCAGTATGAGCAGTTCTTC
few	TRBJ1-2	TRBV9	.	CASSVVQDYGYTF	TGTGCCAGCAGCGTAGTACAGGACTATGGCTACACCTTC
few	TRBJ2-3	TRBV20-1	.	CSASYTDTQYF	TGCAGTGCTAGCTACACAGATACGCAGTATTTT
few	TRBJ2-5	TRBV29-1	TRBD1	CSVYHRGTQYF	TGCAGCGTTTACCACAGGGGAACCCAGTACTTC